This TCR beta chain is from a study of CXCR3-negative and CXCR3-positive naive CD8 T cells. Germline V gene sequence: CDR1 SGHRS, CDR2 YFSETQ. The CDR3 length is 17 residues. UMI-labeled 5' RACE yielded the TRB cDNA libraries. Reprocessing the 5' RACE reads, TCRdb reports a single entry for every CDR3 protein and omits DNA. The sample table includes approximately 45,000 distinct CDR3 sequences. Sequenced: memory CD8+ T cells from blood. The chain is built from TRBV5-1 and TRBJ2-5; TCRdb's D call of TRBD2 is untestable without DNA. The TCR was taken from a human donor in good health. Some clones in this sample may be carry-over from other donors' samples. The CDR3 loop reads CASSLILARQDQETQYF.